This entry is about one T cell receptor beta chain. This sample was included in a study of blood T cell repertoires in COVID-19. As for the study in general: T cells, B-cell-depleted T cells, or PBMCs supplied cDNA or gDNA.

The trim removed 5 bases at V and 7 bases at J, leaving 6 bases unmatched. This CDR3 is built from 13 residues. Germline V gene lookup returns CDR1 MGHRA and CDR2 YSYEKL. This table comes from immunoSEQ multiplex PCR, and its TCRdb copy is limited to in-frame clones, with some not included. The sample shows roughly 300,000 clones, over 85% of them seen only once. The receptor was isolated from a woman aged 25 to 39 with COVID-19, enrolled during active disease. The chain joins TRBV4-1 to TRBJ1-2; 8 bases fit TRBD1. Sequenced input: peripheral blood. Written as DNA, the CDR3 is TGCGCCAGCAGCTCAGGGGGCGCGGGTGGCTACACCTTC. Residues: CASSSGGAGGYTF.